This entry lists 26 T cell receptor beta chains sequenced from one sample in a study of blood T cell repertoires in COVID-19. Clones were sequenced by immunoSEQ multiplex PCR, and TCRdb holds only the in-frame ones, with some missing. Among a few hundred thousand clones listed, 85% to 90% were seen once. The sample was PBMCs or T cells enriched from blood (not recorded which). Receptors originate from a woman between 18 and 29 years old who had recovered from COVID-19.

The DNA of the CDR3 is TGTGCCAGTACCCCGGTACTGTCGGACACTGAAGCTTTCTTT. Amino acids: CASTPVLSDTEAFF. V and J are TRBV19 and TRBJ1-1; D remains unclear. Germline V CDR1 and CDR2: LNHDA, SQIVND (reference sequence). Trimming cost V 7 bases and J 3 bases, with 15 bases left between them. The CDR3 consists of 14 residues.

This clone was counted between two and nine times. This chain connects TRBV7-9 to TRBJ1-1, with D possibly TRBD1 on 6 matching bases. Trimming stripped 5 bases from V and 3 bases from J, with 16 bases between. This CDR3 has 15 amino acids. The germline CDR1 and CDR2 sequences are SEHNR and FQNEAQ (reference sequence). The DNA for the CDR3 is TGTGCCAGCAGCATTAGGGGGTCAGGGGACACTGAAGCTTTCTTT. Protein product: CASSIRGSGDTEAFF.

V usage is TRBV7-3 and J usage is TRBJ1-5; no clear D gene. Deletions cut 5 bases from V and 0 bases from J, with 14 bases between. Per the germline V gene, CDR1 is SGHTA and CDR2 is FQGTGA. CDR3 length: 16 residues. CDR3 sequence: CASSTLFPPSNQPQHF. The CDR3 DNA is TGTGCCAGCAGCACTCTGTTCCCTCCTAGCAATCAGCCCCAGCATTTT.

In its sample, this clone was seen a few times. V usage is TRBV27 and J usage is TRBJ2-2; D may be TRBD2 (6 bases). The CDR3 length is 13 residues. The germline gives CDR1 MNHEY, CDR2 SMNVEV (reference sequence). Trimming left V 4 bases short and J 5 bases short, with 8 bases between. This chain's CDR3 is CASSSAGTGELFF. Written as DNA, the CDR3 is TGTGCCAGCAGTTCGGCGGGGACCGGGGAGCTGTTTTTT.

CDR3 sequence: CASSGREAGGGNEQFF. CDR3 DNA: TGTGCCAGTAGTGGCCGAGAGGCGGGGGGAGGCAATGAGCAGTTCTTC. V gene TRBV19 combines with J gene TRBJ2-1; 8 nucleotides match TRBD2. This CDR3 is 16 amino acids long. Germline CDR1 reads LNHDA; CDR2 reads SQIVND (reference sequence). V shed 5 bases, J shed 6 bases, and the junction held 12 bases outside the gene matches.

This clone came up once. This CDR3 is CASTFRTGTRNEQFF. CDR3 coding DNA: TGTGCCAGCACCTTTCGGACAGGGACGAGGAATGAGCAGTTCTTC. The rearrangement joins TRBV13 to TRBJ2-1; 8 bases line up with TRBD1. The CDR3 has 15 amino acids. V was clipped by 7 bases and J by 7 bases; unmatched bases: 12. CDR1 and CDR2 (germline): PRHDT, FYEKMQ (reference sequence).

The CDR3 bases are TGTGCCAGCAGTGGCCTTGATACAGGGGAACTCTTCTATGGCTACACCTTC. It specifies CASSGLDTGELFYGYTF. This sequence joins TRBV27 and TRBJ1-2; 7 bases line up with TRBD1. Germline-derived CDR1 and CDR2 are MNHEY and SMNVEV (reference sequence). V lost 5 bases and J lost 4; bases outside the gene matches: 16. CDR3 length equals 17 residues.

The V call is TRBV5-1, the J call TRBJ1-5; D might be TRBD1 (6 bases). V shed 0 bases and J shed 15 bases, with 16 bases lying between them. This CDR3 has 13 amino acids. Germline CDR1 reads SGHRS; CDR2 reads YFSETQ. The CDR3 protein is CASSLATGQILHF. CDR3 nucleotide sequence: TGCGCCAGCAGCTTGGCCACAGGGCAAATCCTGCATTTT.

CDR3 nucleotides: TGCGCCAGCAGCCAGACCACAGGGGGCCCTGGCTACACCTTC. Its protein is CASSQTTGGPGYTF. The chain employs TRBV5-1 and TRBJ1-2, with 9 bases that match TRBD1. Per the germline V gene, CDR1 is SGHRS and CDR2 is YFSETQ. This CDR3 region has 14 residues. V lost 4 bases to trimming and J lost 7 bases; unmatched junction nucleotides: 8.

The chain joins TRBV5-1 to TRBJ1-5; D uncertain. Deletions cut 0 bases from V and 7 bases from J, with 11 bases between. CDR1 and CDR2 (germline): SGHRS, YFSETQ. CDR3 length: 14 amino acids. The CDR3 here is CASSLDSPTQPQHF. The CDR3, as DNA: TGCGCCAGCAGCTTGGACAGTCCTACCCAGCCCCAGCATTTT. Full variable domain (missing parts from reference TRBV5-1 and TRBJ1-5): KAGVTQTPRYLIKTRGQQVTLSCSPISGHRSVSWYQQTPGQGLQFLFEYFSETQRNKGNFPGRFSGRQFSNSRSEMNVSTLELGDSALYLCASSLDSPTQPQHFGDGTRLSIL.

Notes on this clone: Other DNA variants within this sample encode the same CDR3. V and J are TRBV11-2 and TRBJ1-4; no clear D. Trimming cost V 1 base and J 4 bases, with 10 bases left between them. Germline loops: CDR1 SGHAT, CDR2 FQNNGV. The CDR3 runs 15 residues. This chain's CDR3 is CASSLVGGGNEKLFF. In DNA, the CDR3 is TGTGCCAGCAGCTTAGTTGGTGGAGGTAATGAAAAACTGTTTTTT.

The chain combines TRBV7-6 with TRBJ2-3; 8 bases agree with TRBD2. V shed 1 base and J 2 bases; nucleotides not matched to a gene: 8. This CDR3 region has 17 residues. The germline CDR1 and CDR2 sequences are SGHVS and FNYEAQ. The CDR3 nucleotides read TGTGCCAGCAGCTTAGGGGCGGCGGGGGGTATCACAGATACGCAGTATTTT. Amino acid sequence: CASSLGAAGGITDTQYF.

This clone was picked up one time. The rearrangement joins TRBV25-1 to TRBJ1-6; unclear D gene. This CDR3 is 15 amino acids long. CDR1 and CDR2 (germline): MGHDK, SYGVNS. Trimming pared 3 bases from V and 0 bases from J, leaving 6 bases between. The CDR3 DNA sequence: TGTGCCAGCAGTGAGAGGGACTCCTATAATTCACCCCTCCACTTT. Encoded protein: CASSERDSYNSPLHF.

The chain employs TRBV7-2 and TRBJ1-2, with D perhaps TRBD1 (6 bases). There are 14 residues in the CDR3. The ends were cut back, 3 bases at V and 8 bases at J, with 16 bases in the middle. Germline V lookup: CDR1 SGHTA, CDR2 FQGNSA. DNA for the CDR3: TGTGCCAGCAGCTTTGGCGGGGGGGCGCGAGGCTACACCTTC. This translates into CASSFGGGARGYTF.

The rearrangement joins TRBV6-5 to TRBJ2-2, with a possible D match to TRBD1 (6 bases). Germline V CDR1 and CDR2: MNHEY, SVGAGI. The CDR3 sequence is 13 residues long. Trimming took 7 bases from V and 1 from J, leaving 7 bases between them. The CDR3 region has the DNA TGTGCCAGCACCAGGGGGAACACCGGGGAGCTGTTTTTT. Translated, it gives CASTRGNTGELFF.

This chain joins TRBV28 and TRBJ2-1, with 7 bases identical to TRBD1. Germline CDR1 reads MDHEN; CDR2 reads SYDVKM. CDR3 size: 14 residues. V was clipped by 3 bases and J by 8 bases; unmatched bases: 7. CDR3 region: CASSFRGPLDEQFF. DNA for the CDR3: TGTGCCAGCAGTTTTAGGGGGCCCTTAGATGAGCAGTTCTTC.

The genes are TRBV6-5 and TRBJ1-4, with 7 bases lining up with TRBD1. This CDR3 comprises 14 residues. Germline CDR1 and CDR2: MNHEY and SVGAGI. J was trimmed by 8 bases and V by 6 bases; bases with no gene match: 9. The CDR3 here is CASSGQARHEKLFF. In DNA form, the CDR3 reads TGTGCCAGCAGCGGACAGGCCCGACACGAAAAACTGTTTTTT.

The table lists this clone with a count of one. The chain uses TRBV7-3 and TRBJ2-1; 8 nucleotides match TRBD2. Germline values: CDR1 SGHTA, CDR2 FQGTGA. The trim removed 0 bases at V and 6 bases at J, leaving 7 bases unmatched. The CDR3 is 16 amino acids. In nucleotides, the CDR3 is TGTGCCAGCAGCTTAACGGCGGCTAGCGGGTTCAATGAGCAGTTCTTC. Translated: CASSLTAASGFNEQFF.

The CDR3 loop is CASSLAGDAVRGYTF. CDR3 bases: TGTGCCAGCAGCTTAGCGGGCGACGCCGTTCGTGGCTACACCTTC. The V gene is TRBV7-2, the J gene TRBJ1-2; unclear D gene. The germline V gene encodes CDR1 SGHTA and CDR2 FQGNSA. The CDR3 extends over 15 amino acids. V lost 0 bases to trimming and J lost 7 bases, with 15 bases between them.

The chain is built from TRBV28 and TRBJ1-4, with D possibly being TRBD1 (6 bases). Per the germline V gene, CDR1 is MDHEN and CDR2 is SYDVKM. The CDR3 sequence is 17 residues long. Trimming took 4 bases from V and 3 from J, leaving 18 bases between them. The CDR3 sequence: CASSSWGREGANEKLFF. In nucleotides, the CDR3 is TGTGCCAGCAGTTCATGGGGCCGAGAGGGGGCTAATGAAAAACTGTTTTTT.

The chain combines TRBV19 with TRBJ1-2; 9 nucleotides agree with TRBD1. Unmatched junction bases numbered 5, after V lost 4 bases and J lost 2 bases. This CDR3 is built from 15 residues. The germline CDR1 and CDR2 sequences are LNHDA and SQIVND (reference sequence). CDR3 amino acids: CASSTRDRVNYGYTF. The DNA for the CDR3 is TGTGCCAGTAGTACTAGGGACAGGGTCAACTATGGCTACACCTTC.

In its sample, this clone was seen once. The chain uses TRBV27 and TRBJ1-2; D is undetermined. V lost 6 bases to trimming and J lost 0 bases, with 8 bases between them. The CDR3 is made up of 13 amino acids. In germline, CDR1 is MNHEY, CDR2 SMNVEV (reference sequence). CDR3 in DNA: TGTGCCAGCAGGGCCACACCTAACTATGGCTACACCTTC. Its translation: CASRATPNYGYTF.

The rearrangement uses TRBV5-4 and TRBJ2-7; 9 nucleotides line up with TRBD2. This CDR3 has 14 residues. V was clipped by 1 base and J by 2 bases; unmatched bases: 1. Germline V lookup: CDR1 SGHNT, CDR2 YYREEE (reference sequence). In DNA, the CDR3 is TGTGCCAGCAGCTTGAGCGGGGGGACCTACGAGCAGTACTTC. It encodes CASSLSGGTYEQYF.

The J gene is TRBJ1-2, the V gene TRBV6-1; D unresolved. There are 13 residues in the CDR3. V gave up 2 bases and J gave up 4 bases, with 8 bases separating them. The V gene's germline CDR1 is MNHNS and CDR2 SASEGT. The CDR3 sequence: CASSERRLYGYTF. The CDR3, as DNA: TGTGCCAGCAGTGAAAGGCGGCTCTATGGCTACACCTTC.

J is TRBJ1-1 and V is TRBV7-9; D unclear. This CDR3 comprises 13 residues. CDR1 and CDR2 (germline): SEHNR, FQNEAQ (reference sequence). The V end lost 6 bases, the J end lost 3 bases, and 11 bases lay between the germline ends. CDR3 DNA sequence: TGTGCCAGCAGTAGATCAGCGGACACTGAAGCTTTCTTT. Its protein product is CASSRSADTEAFF.

The chain joins TRBV6-6 to TRBJ1-2; perhaps TRBD1 as D (5 bases). Germline CDR1 and CDR2: MNHNY and SVGAGI (reference sequence). The CDR3 has 13 residues. Trimming took 2 bases from V and 4 from J, leaving 8 bases between them. CDR3 sequence: CASSYRGFYGYTF. The CDR3 DNA reads as TGTGCCAGCAGTTACAGGGGTTTCTATGGCTACACCTTC.